The rows below give T cell receptor beta chains drawn from one sample of a study of tumor-infiltrating lymphocytes in primary liver carcinoma. A single record per CDR3 protein comes from TCRdb applying MiXCR to the multiplex PCR reads. Of roughly 120,000 distinct CDR3 sequences in the sample, 64% were seen once. Sequenced material: liver tumor tissue from sampling region 3. The receptors here all came from a woman aged 60 to 75 with primary liver carcinoma and hepatitis B virus infection. CDR3s include the opening cysteine and the closing phenylalanine or tryptophan. D genes are given only for firm matches. Clone size is not always given. Where it is, it says once, few, many or a class for expanded clones.

J: TRBJ2-1; size: .; D: .; V: TRBV4-2; CDR3: CASSQDLTGISYNEQFF; DNA: TGTGCCAGTAGCCAAGATCTAACTGGCATATCCTACAATGAGCAGTTCTTC
J: TRBJ1-2; size: .; D: TRBD1; V: TRBV6-6; CDR3: CAGSQTGGNTF; DNA: TGTGCCGGCAGTCAGACAGGGGGTAACACATTC
J: TRBJ2-2; size: .; D: .; V: TRBV20-1; CDR3: CSARVGLGGTGELFF; DNA: TGCAGTGCTAGAGTAGGGCTCGGCGGCACCGGGGAGCTGTTTTTT
J: TRBJ2-3; size: .; D: .; V: TRBV11-3; CDR3: CASSYRTATDTQYF; DNA: TGTGCCAGCAGCTACCGTACTGCCACGGATACGCAGTATTTT
J: TRBJ1-6; size: many; D: .; V: TRBV6-5; CDR3: CATYPRTVSSYNSPLHF; DNA: TGTGCCACCTACCCCCGGACAGTGAGCTCCTATAATTCACCCCTCCACTTT
J: TRBJ1-6; size: .; D: .; V: TRBV6-2/TRBV6-3; CDR3: CASNLGSGNSPLHF; DNA: TGTGCCAGCAACCTAGGGTCCGGTAATTCACCCCTCCACTTT
J: TRBJ2-2; size: .; D: TRBD2; V: TRBV29-1; CDR3: CSVEGRASTGELFF; DNA: TGCAGCGTTGAGGGGAGGGCGAGCACCGGGGAACTGTTTTTT
J: TRBJ1-1; size: many; D: TRBD1; V: TRBV11-2; CDR3: CASSLLVLQGTEAFF; DNA: TGTGCCAGCAGCTTACTGGTCTTACAGGGGACTGAAGCTTTCTTT
J: TRBJ1-4; size: many; D: .; V: TRBV5-5; CDR3: CASSLAGDEKLFF; DNA: TGTGCCAGCAGCTTGGCCGGGGATGAAAAACTGTTTTTT
J: TRBJ2-7; size: .; D: TRBD2; V: TRBV10-2; CDR3: CASSEISGIHEQYF; DNA: TGCGCCAGCAGTGAAATTAGCGGGATCCACGAGCAGTACTTC
J: TRBJ2-7; size: many; D: .; V: TRBV5-5; CDR3: CASSLGPDSRTYEQYF; DNA: TGTGCCAGCAGCTTAGGTCCGGACAGTCGAACTTACGAGCAGTACTTC
J: TRBJ1-3; size: .; D: .; V: TRBV12-3/TRBV12-4; CDR3: CTSSSSGNTINF; DNA: TGTACCAGCAGTTCCTCTGGAAACACCATAAATTTT
J: TRBJ2-7; size: .; D: TRBD2; V: TRBV6-1; CDR3: CDSSSGSGGRYYEQYF; DNA: TGTGACAGCAGTTCCGGGTCGGGGGGACGGTACTACGAGCAATACTTC
J: TRBJ2-2; size: many; D: TRBD1; V: TRBV4-1; CDR3: CASSRTGGTGELFF; DNA: TGCGCCAGCAGCCGGACAGGGGGCACCGGGGAGCTGTTTTTT
J: TRBJ2-1; size: .; D: .; V: TRBV11-2; CDR3: CASSLEGPPDVEQFF; DNA: TGTGCCAGCAGCTTAGAGGGGCCTCCGGATGTTGAGCAGTTCTTC